These 20 T cell receptor beta chains came from one sample sequenced in a study of persistence of HIV-infected CD4 T cells. Lysates of CMV-infected fibroblasts at roughly 10 ug/mL stimulated these cells. CD40L-negative CD69-negative CD45RO-high memory CD4+ T cells were sorted as populations depleted of antigen-responding cells. This was the immunoSEQ version 4 assay in survey mode. Assay used: immunoSEQ multiplex PCR; TCRdb lists only in-frame clones, some missing. Of 25,000 to 35,000 clones in the sample, roughly 82% were seen once. The antigens for these receptors are not known. The source material was CD4+ T cells sorted from PBMCs after roughly 19-hour stimulation, sampled from a patient who received antiretroviral therapy. These receptors were taken from an adult man with HIV who was CMV-seropositive.

The rearrangement joins TRBV7-7 to TRBJ2-3, with D possibly matching TRBD2 (6 bases). The V and J ends lost 5 bases and 2 bases respectively, with 17 bases between them. This CDR3 comprises 16 residues. The germline V gene encodes CDR1 SSHAT and CDR2 FNYEAQ (reference sequence). The CDR3 spells CASSPLGGSYTDTQYF. The CDR3 DNA reads as TGTGCCAGCAGCCCCCTGGGGGGATCGTACACAGATACGCAGTATTTT.

The V gene is TRBV7-3, the J gene TRBJ2-1, with D maybe TRBD2 (6 bases). The CDR3 is 17 residues long. The germline CDR1 and CDR2 sequences are SGHTA and FQGTGA. V dropped 0 bases and J dropped 6 bases, with 18 bases sitting between them. The CDR3 DNA reads as TGTGCCAGCAGCTTAACTTGGGGGGAAGGGGCCCCCAATGAGCAGTTCTTC. Translation: CASSLTWGEGAPNEQFF.

V gene TRBV18 combines with J gene TRBJ2-7, with unresolved D. CDR1 and CDR2 from the germline V gene are KGHSH and LQKENI. The V end was cut by 4 bases, the J end by 3 bases, with 10 bases between. The CDR3 is made up of 13 amino acids. The CDR3 DNA is TGTGCCAGCTCACAGAACTGGATCTACGAGCAGTACTTC. It translates to CASSQNWIYEQYF. Full variable domain (rest looked up from reference TRBV18 and TRBJ2-7): NAGVMQNPRHLVRRRGQEARLRCSPMKGHSHVYWYRQLPEEGLKFMVYLQKENIIDESGMPKERFSAEFPKEGPSILRIQQVVRGDSAAYFCASSQNWIYEQYFGPGTRLTVT.

V usage is TRBV7-2 and J usage is TRBJ2-7; 9 bases are shared with TRBD2. The CDR3 has 15 residues. The ends lost 5 bases at V and 6 bases at J; junction bases unmatched: 11. CDR1 SGHTA and CDR2 FQGNSA come from the germline V gene. The CDR3 loop reads CASSPKLGLAPEQYF. CDR3 DNA: TGTGCCAGCAGCCCGAAACTGGGACTAGCACCCGAGCAGTACTTC. Full variable domain (remainder filled in from reference TRBV7-2 and TRBJ2-7): GAGVSQSPSNKVTEKGKDVELRCDPISGHTALYWYRQSLGQGLEFLIYFQGNSAPDKSGLPSDRFSAERTGGSVSTLTIQRTQQEDSAVYLCASSPKLGLAPEQYFGPGTRLTVT.

The chain combines TRBV2 with TRBJ1-5; 10 bases map to TRBD1. Per the germline V gene, CDR1 is SNHLY and CDR2 is FYNNEI. This CDR3 region has 14 residues. V lost 5 bases and J lost 7; bases outside the gene matches: 5. The CDR3 nucleotides read TGTGCCAGCAGTAGACAGGGGGCGAAACAGCCCCAGCATTTT. Its translation: CASSRQGAKQPQHF.

The V gene is TRBV5-4, the J gene TRBJ2-1; tentative D call: TRBD2 (6 bases). The CDR3 is 12 amino acids. Germline lookup yields CDR1 SGHNT and CDR2 YYREEE (reference sequence). The V end lost 7 bases, the J end lost 9 bases, and 14 bases lay between the germline ends. In nucleotides, the CDR3 is TGTGCCAGCTCTCTCCGGGGAGGTGAGCAGTTCTTC. Translation: CASSLRGGEQFF.

This rearrangement joins TRBV19 to TRBJ1-3; the match to TRBD1 covers 8 bases. The V and J ends lost 5 bases and 2 bases, in that order; junction bases with no gene match: 8. CDR1 and CDR2 (germline): LNHDA, SQIVND (reference sequence). This CDR3 is built from 16 residues. As DNA, the CDR3 is TGTGCCAGTAGTCCTCAGGGGGCGCGGACTGGAAACACCATATATTTT. It translates to CASSPQGARTGNTIYF. The full variable domain, with the rest looked up from reference TRBV19 and TRBJ1-3, is DGGITQSPKYLFRKEGQNVTLSCEQNLNHDAMYWYRQDPGQGLRLIYYSQIVNDFQKGDIAEGYSVSREKKESFPLTVTSAQKNPTAFYLCASSPQGARTGNTIYFGEGSWLTVV.

The J gene is TRBJ2-3, the V gene TRBV7-3; maybe TRBD2 (6 bases). This CDR3 is built from 15 residues. Germline V gene sequence: CDR1 SGHTA, CDR2 FQGTGA. The V gene lost 1 base and the J gene lost 2 bases, with 10 bases spanning the gap. The CDR3 loop reads CASSLNPGVTDTQYF. Here the CDR3 DNA reads TGTGCCAGCAGCTTAAACCCGGGGGTCACAGATACGCAGTATTTT.

The chain is built from TRBV5-1 and TRBJ2-3, with 9 nucleotides matching TRBD2. Unmatched junction bases numbered 9, after V lost 7 bases and J lost 0 bases. The CDR3 sequence is 16 residues long. Germline V gene sequence: CDR1 SGHRS, CDR2 YFSETQ. The DNA of the CDR3 is TGCGCCAGCGGATCCTTGGCGGGGGGGAGCACAGATACGCAGTATTTT. Amino acid sequence: CASGSLAGGSTDTQYF.

In its sample, this clone was seen once. A junction end diverges from the germline sequence, so it may reflect a read error. This chain joins TRBV2 and TRBJ2-7; 12 nucleotides line up with TRBD2. The CDR3 covers 11 residues. Per germline, CDR1 SNHLY and CDR2 FYNNEI. CDR3 sequence reads: CASTRLAGADF. DNA for the CDR3: TGTGCCAGCACCAGACTAGCGGGGGCCGACTTC.

In this sample, this clone turned up once. The genes are TRBV5-4 and TRBJ2-2, with a weak D call TRBD2 (6 bases). V dropped 4 bases and J dropped 0 bases, with 10 bases sitting between them. CDR3 length equals 15 residues. Germline V lookup: CDR1 SGHNT, CDR2 YYREEE (reference sequence). CDR3: CASSLAGSNTGELFF. CDR3 coding DNA: TGTGCCAGCAGCCTCGCGGGGTCGAACACCGGGGAGCTGTTTTTT.

The chain uses TRBV5-3 and TRBJ1-6; D ambiguous. TRBV5-3 is identified as an open reading frame with a role that is uncertain. The CDR3 spans 16 residues. V was clipped by 6 bases and J by 7 bases, with 20 bases between them. CDR3 sequence reads: CARTTPGVLRNSPLHF. CDR3 DNA sequence: TGTGCCAGAACGACCCCCGGGGTTCTGCGCAATTCACCCCTCCACTTT.

V usage is TRBV7-2 and J usage is TRBJ2-3; 7 bases match TRBD1. V trimming: 7 bases; J trimming: 1 base; junction bases outside the gene matches: 8. This CDR3 region has 15 residues. Germline CDR1 and CDR2: SGHTA and FQGNSA. The CDR3: CASTDRASRTDTQYF. The CDR3 region has the DNA TGTGCCAGCACCGACAGGGCGTCGCGCACAGATACGCAGTATTTT.

V is TRBV28 and J is TRBJ1-3; 7 bases map to TRBD1. This CDR3 spans 16 amino acids. Losses at the gene ends were 2 bases for V and 1 base for J; bases not matched to a gene: 5. Germline V gene sequence: CDR1 MDHEN, CDR2 SYDVKM. CDR3 bases: TGTGCCAGCAGTTTAACAGGGGTCCTTTCTGGAAACACCATATATTTT. Its translation: CASSLTGVLSGNTIYF.

The V gene is TRBV5-4, the J gene TRBJ2-3, with TRBD1 matching 7 bases. Germline V gene data show CDR1 as SGHNT and CDR2 as YYREEE (reference sequence). The V gene end was trimmed by 4 bases and the J gene end by 5 bases; junction bases not matched to a gene: 10. The CDR3 is 15 amino acids. The CDR3 coding sequence is TGTGCCAGCAGCCTGAAGTCCGGGACAGAAGATACGCAGTATTTT. It encodes CASSLKSGTEDTQYF.

The V and J genes are TRBV6-5 and TRBJ2-7; possibly TRBD2 for D (5 bases). This CDR3 has 15 amino acids. Germline CDR1 is MNHEY and CDR2 is SVGAGI. V shed 7 bases and J shed 1 base, with 17 bases lying between them. The CDR3 DNA reads as TGTGCCAGCATATTGGACGGAGGCAATTCCTACGAGCAGTACTTC. Translating it yields CASILDGGNSYEQYF.

The chain combines TRBV4-1 with TRBJ2-7, with no clear D. With 1 base removed from V and 6 bases from J, the gap between germline ends came to 13 bases. This CDR3 spans 14 amino acids. CDR1 is MGHRA and CDR2 is YSYEKL in the germline V gene. The CDR3 nucleotides read TGCGCCAGCAGCCAAGTTCTAGGGTCCGGCGAGCAGTACTTC. Its translation: CASSQVLGSGEQYF.

This clone was seen only a few times. The rearrangement joins TRBV9 to TRBJ2-2, with D unclear. The CDR3 contains 17 residues. The V gene's germline CDR1 is SGDLS and CDR2 YYNGEE. V lost 0 bases and J 1 base, leaving 13 bases between the germline ends. The CDR3 is CASSVGWSSLNTGELFF. The CDR3 DNA reads as TGTGCCAGCAGCGTAGGGTGGTCCTCTTTGAACACCGGGGAGCTGTTTTTT.

The gene calls are TRBV7-7 and TRBJ2-2; D might be TRBD1 (6 bases). The CDR3 consists of 16 residues. V lost 1 base and J 4 bases, leaving 13 bases between the germline ends. The germline V gene has CDR1 SSHAT and CDR2 FNYEAQ (reference sequence). Here the CDR3 DNA reads TGTGCCAGCAGCTTAGGGACAGCGGAGGCCACCGGGGAGCTGTTTTTT. This gives the protein CASSLGTAEATGELFF.

Note on this clone: Other DNA sequences from this sample encode an identical CDR3 as well. V and J are TRBV12-5 and TRBJ2-1; 12 bases line up with TRBD2. The CDR3 runs 15 residues. Germline lookup yields CDR1 LGHNT and CDR2 FRNRAP. Trimming removed 5 bases from V and 9 bases from J; junction bases left unmatched: 8. The CDR3 region has the DNA TGTGCTAGTGGTATGGCTAGCGGGGGGGTGAGTGAGCAGTTCTTC. Translating it yields CASGMASGGVSEQFF.